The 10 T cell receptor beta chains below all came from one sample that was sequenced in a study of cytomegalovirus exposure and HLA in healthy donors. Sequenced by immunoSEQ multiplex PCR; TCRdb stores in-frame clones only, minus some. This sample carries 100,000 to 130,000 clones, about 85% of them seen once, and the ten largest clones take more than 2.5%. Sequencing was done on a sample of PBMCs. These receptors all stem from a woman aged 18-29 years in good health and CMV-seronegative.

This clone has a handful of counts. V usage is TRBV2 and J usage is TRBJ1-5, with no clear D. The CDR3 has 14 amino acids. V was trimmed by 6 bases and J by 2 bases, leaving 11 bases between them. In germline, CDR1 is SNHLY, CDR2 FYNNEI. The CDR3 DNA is TGTGCCAGCAGCGGGTCGGGAGGCAATCAGCCCCAGCATTTT. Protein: CASSGSGGNQPQHF.

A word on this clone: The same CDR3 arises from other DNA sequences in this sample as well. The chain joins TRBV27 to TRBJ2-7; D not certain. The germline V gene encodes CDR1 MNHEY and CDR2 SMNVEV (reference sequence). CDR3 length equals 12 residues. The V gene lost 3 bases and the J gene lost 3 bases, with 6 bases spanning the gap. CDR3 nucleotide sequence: TGTGCCAGCAGTTTTCCGGGCTACGAGCAGTACTTC. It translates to CASSFPGYEQYF.

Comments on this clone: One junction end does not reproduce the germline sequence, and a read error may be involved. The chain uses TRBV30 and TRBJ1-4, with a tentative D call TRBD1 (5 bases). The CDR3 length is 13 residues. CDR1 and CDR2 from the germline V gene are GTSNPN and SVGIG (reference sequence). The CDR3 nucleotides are TGTGCCTGGAGTCTTAGAGCGACTGGGGGGTCGGTTTTT. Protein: CAWSLRATGGSVF.

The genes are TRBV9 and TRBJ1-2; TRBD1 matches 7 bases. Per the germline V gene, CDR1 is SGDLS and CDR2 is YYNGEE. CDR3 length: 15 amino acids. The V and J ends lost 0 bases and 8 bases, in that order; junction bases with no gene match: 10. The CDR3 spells CASSVEGATARGYTF. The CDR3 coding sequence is TGTGCCAGCAGCGTAGAGGGGGCGACGGCCCGCGGCTACACCTTC.

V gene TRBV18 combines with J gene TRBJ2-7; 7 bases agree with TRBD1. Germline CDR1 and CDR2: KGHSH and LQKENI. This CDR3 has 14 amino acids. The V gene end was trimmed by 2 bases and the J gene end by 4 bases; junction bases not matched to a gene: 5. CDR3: CASSPSTGPYEQYF. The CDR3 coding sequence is TGTGCCAGCTCACCATCGACAGGGCCTTACGAGCAGTACTTC.

CDR3: CASSASRSPGELFF. The CDR3 DNA sequence: TGTGCCAGCAGCGCCTCCCGGTCTCCCGGGGAGCTGTTTTTT. V is TRBV7-9 and J is TRBJ2-2; D ambiguous. From germline, CDR1 is SEHNR and CDR2 FQNEAQ (reference sequence). Trimming removed 5 bases at V and 6 bases at J, with 13 bases between. This CDR3 contains 14 residues.

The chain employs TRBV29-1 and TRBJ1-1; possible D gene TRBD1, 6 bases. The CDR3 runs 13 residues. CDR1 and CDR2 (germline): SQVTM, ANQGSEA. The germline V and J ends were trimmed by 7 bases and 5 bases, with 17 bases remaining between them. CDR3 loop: CSGQGGASTEAFF. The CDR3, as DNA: TGCAGCGGTCAAGGGGGGGCGAGTACTGAAGCTTTCTTT. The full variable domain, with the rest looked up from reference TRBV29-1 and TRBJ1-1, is SAVISQKPSRDICQRGTSLTIQCQVDSQVTMMFWYRQQPGQSLTLIATANQGSEATYESGFVIDKFPISRPNLTFSTLTVSNMSPEDSSIYLCSGQGGASTEAFFGQGTRLTVV.

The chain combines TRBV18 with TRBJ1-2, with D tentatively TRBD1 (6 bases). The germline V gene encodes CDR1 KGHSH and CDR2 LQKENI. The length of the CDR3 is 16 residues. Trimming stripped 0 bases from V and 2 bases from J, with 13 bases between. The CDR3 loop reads CASSPPLVQGNYGYTF. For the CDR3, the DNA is TGTGCCAGCTCACCACCGTTGGTACAGGGAAACTATGGCTACACCTTC.

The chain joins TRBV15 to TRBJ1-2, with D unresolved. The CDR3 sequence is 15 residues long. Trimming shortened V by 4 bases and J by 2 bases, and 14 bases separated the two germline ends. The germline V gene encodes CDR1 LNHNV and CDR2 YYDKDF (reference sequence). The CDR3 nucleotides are TGTGCCACCAGCATGCAGACGACTCCAAACTATGGCTACACCTTC. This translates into CATSMQTTPNYGYTF.

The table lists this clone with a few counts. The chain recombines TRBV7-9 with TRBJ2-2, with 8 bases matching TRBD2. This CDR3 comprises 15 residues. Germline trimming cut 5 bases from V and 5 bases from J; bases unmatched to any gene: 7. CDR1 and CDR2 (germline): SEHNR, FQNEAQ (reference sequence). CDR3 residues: CASSPSGGGTGELFF. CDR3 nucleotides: TGTGCCAGCAGCCCCAGCGGGGGTGGTACCGGGGAGCTGTTTTTT.